The 24 T cell receptor beta chains below all came from one sample that was sequenced in a study of blood T cells in healthy people across ages. For the second PCR, which ran for about 7 to 11 cycles, a sample-barcoded 5' primer and a J-beta primer mix were used. TCRdb reanalysed the 5' RACE reads using MiXCR and keeps one entry per CDR3 protein. The sample lists approximately 1,000,000 distinct CDR3 sequences, less than 45% occurring once. The sequenced sample consisted of blood. All receptors come from a young man in good health.

This clonotype was detected ten times or more. This sequence joins TRBV29-1 and TRBJ2-7; 11 nucleotides match TRBD2. Germline V gene data show CDR1 as SQVTM and CDR2 as ANQGSEA. V dropped 5 bases and J dropped 5; count of bases not matched to a gene: 5. The CDR3 sequence is 13 residues long. CDR3 protein: CSVTTSGVHEQYF. The CDR3, as DNA: TGCAGCGTTACGACTAGCGGGGTACACGAGCAGTACTTC.

This clonotype was found a few times. The chain recombines TRBV5-1 with TRBJ2-1; 9 bases fit TRBD2. V shed 4 bases, J shed 7 bases, and the junction held 15 bases outside the gene matches. From germline, CDR1 is SGHRS and CDR2 YFSETQ. CDR3 length: 17 amino acids. The CDR3 DNA follows: TGCGCCAGCAGCCTTACCAAACTGAGCGGGGGGCTAAATGAGCAGTTCTTC. Its protein is CASSLTKLSGGLNEQFF.

This clonotype has a handful of counts. This sequence joins TRBV20-1 and TRBJ1-2, with D possibly being TRBD1 (5 bases). V was clipped by 3 bases and J by 5 bases, with 7 bases between them. The CDR3 runs 11 residues. The germline gives CDR1 DFQATT, CDR2 SNEGSKA (reference sequence). The CDR3 loop reads CSARDTYGYTF. CDR3 DNA sequence: TGCAGTGCTAGGGACACTTATGGCTACACCTTC.

The chain carries TRBV5-1 and TRBJ1-3; 8 bases fit TRBD1. Losses at the gene ends were 4 bases for V and 4 bases for J; bases not matched to a gene: 4. Germline values: CDR1 SGHRS, CDR2 YFSETQ. The CDR3 totals 14 residues. In DNA form, the CDR3 reads TGCGCCAGCAGCCCGGACAGGGAAGGAAACACCATATATTTT. It codes for CASSPDREGNTIYF.

This clonotype was seen more than once but under ten times. This chain uses TRBV19 with TRBJ1-1; no firm D call. V lost 7 bases, J lost 0 bases, and 18 bases lay in between. This CDR3 has 16 amino acids. The V gene's germline CDR1 is LNHDA and CDR2 SQIVND (reference sequence). CDR3 in DNA: TGTGCCAGTACCCGAACCAACATAGCTATGAACACTGAAGCTTTCTTT. It encodes CASTRTNIAMNTEAFF.

This sequence joins TRBV20-1 and TRBJ2-3; the match to TRBD1 covers 8 bases. Trimming cost V 7 bases and J 1 base; bases outside gene matches: 10. CDR3 length: 15 residues. Germline CDR1 and CDR2: DFQATT and SNEGSKA (reference sequence). CDR3 in DNA: TGCAGTGTCCAACAGGGGGGTGGGGGCACAGATACGCAGTATTTT. Residues: CSVQQGGGGTDTQYF.

J is TRBJ2-7 and V is TRBV4-3; no reliable D call. Trimming stripped 0 bases from V and 0 bases from J, with 9 bases between. Germline lookup yields CDR1 LGHNA and CDR2 YSLEER. This CDR3 comprises 15 residues. CDR3 in amino acids: CASSQDPYGSYEQYF. The DNA of the CDR3 is TGCGCCAGCAGCCAAGACCCCTACGGCTCCTACGAGCAGTACTTC.

The sample holds a few counts of this clonotype. V gene TRBV4-2 combines with J gene TRBJ2-3; 7 positions match TRBD1. V dropped 6 bases and J dropped 2; count of bases not matched to a gene: 8. CDR1 is LGHNA, CDR2 YNFKEQ, per germline. The CDR3 contains 15 residues. The chain's CDR3 is CASRTGTADTDTQYF. The DNA of the CDR3 is TGTGCCAGCAGGACCGGGACAGCCGACACAGATACGCAGTATTTT.

About this clonotype itself: A much larger clone lies a single base off, so this may be a read error. V gene TRBV5-1 combines with J gene TRBJ2-1, with D possibly matching TRBD1 (7 bases). This CDR3 has 16 residues. CDR1 and CDR2 from the germline V gene are SGHRS and YFSETQ. The CDR3 nucleotides read TGCGCCAGCAGCTTGTCGAGACAGGGAGGTTTAAATGGGCAGTTCTTC. It specifies CASSLSRQGGLNGQFF.

Notes on this clonotype: One base away lies a much larger clone, so this may be a sequencing read error. The chain carries TRBV10-3 and TRBJ2-1; D is ambiguous. The germline V gene has CDR1 ENHRY and CDR2 SYGVKD. V was trimmed by 0 bases and J by 13 bases, leaving 16 bases between them. This CDR3 region has 14 residues. The CDR3 reads CAISESNKKETQFF. For the CDR3, the DNA is TGTGCCATCAGTGAGTCTAATAAAAAAGAGACCCAGTTCTTC.

The V gene is TRBV4-3, the J gene TRBJ2-1; the match to TRBD2 covers 7 bases. The V segment lost 1 base and the J segment 14 bases; nucleotides outside the gene matches: 8. The CDR3 has 13 amino acids. From germline, CDR1 is LGHNA and CDR2 YSLEER. CDR3 residues: CASSQGLAGREFF. The CDR3 DNA follows: TGCGCCAGCAGCCAAGGGTTAGCAGGGAGGGAGTTCTTC.

CDR3 residues: CASSPHSGGAADTQYF. The CDR3 DNA is TGTGCCAGCAGTCCTCATAGCGGGGGGGCCGCAGATACGCAGTATTTT. The V call is TRBV12-3 or TRBV12-4, the J call TRBJ2-3, with 11 bases matching TRBD2. V lost 5 bases, J lost 4 bases, and 8 bases stayed unmatched. The CDR3 totals 16 residues.

Details on this clonotype: The junction and the germline gene differ at one end; a read error may be behind it. The chain joins TRBV27 to TRBJ2-3, with 9 bases fitting TRBD2. Germline CDR1 reads MNHEY; CDR2 reads SMNVEV (reference sequence). This CDR3 spans 18 amino acids. CDR3 residues: CACSLEPSSGAYTDTQYF. CDR3 DNA: TGTGCCTGCAGTTTGGAACCGTCTAGCGGGGCTTACACAGATACGCAGTATTTT.

In regard to this clonotype: The junction and the germline gene differ at one end; a read error may be behind it. The chain carries TRBV12-3 or TRBV12-4 and TRBJ2-5; D is possibly TRBD2 (5 bases). The CDR3 is 15 amino acids. CDR3 coding DNA: TGTGCCAGCAGGGCCGATGGCCTAGCACAAGAGGCCCAGTACTTC. Amino acids: CASRADGLAQEAQYF.

The chain joins TRBV6-5 to TRBJ2-1, with D possibly being TRBD2 (5 bases). Germline values: CDR1 MNHEY, CDR2 SVGAGI. The CDR3 is 10 residues long. The CDR3 spells CAAGVNEQFF. The CDR3 DNA reads as TGTGCGGCGGGCGTCAATGAGCAGTTCTTC.

This clonotype showed up many times. The V and J genes are TRBV28 and TRBJ2-7; D is unclear. Trimming stripped 9 bases from V and 2 bases from J, with 14 bases between. Germline CDR1 and CDR2: MDHEN and SYDVKM. The CDR3 totals 13 residues. The CDR3 loop reads CASNSGLAYEQYF. As DNA, the CDR3 is TGTGCCAGTAACTCAGGTTTGGCCTACGAGCAGTACTTC. Full variable domain (remainder filled in from reference TRBV28 and TRBJ2-7): DVKVTQSSRYLVKRTGEKVFLECVQDMDHENMFWYRQDPGLGLRLIYFSYDVKMKEKGDIPEGYSVSREKKERFSLILESASTNQTSMYLCASNSGLAYEQYFGPGTRLTVT.

The V gene is TRBV2, the J gene TRBJ2-1; no reliable D call. V gave up 1 base and J gave up 2 bases, with 6 bases separating them. Germline values: CDR1 SNHLY, CDR2 FYNNEI. The CDR3 spans 14 residues. The DNA of the CDR3 is TGTGCCAGCAGTGAAGAGGTAGCCTACAATGAGCAGTTCTTC. Protein product: CASSEEVAYNEQFF.

There are a few counts of this clonotype. The V gene is TRBV30, the J gene TRBJ1-2, with no clear D. The V end lost 3 bases, the J end lost 5 bases, and 13 bases lay between the germline ends. Germline CDR1 GTSNPN, CDR2 SVGIG (reference sequence). The CDR3 extends over 13 amino acids. The CDR3 loop reads CAWRTGWGYGYTF. The CDR3 coding sequence is TGTGCCTGGAGGACGGGTTGGGGATATGGCTACACCTTC.

The chain is built from TRBV20-1 and TRBJ2-1; 8 bases line up with TRBD2. The CDR3 has 17 amino acids. The germline V gene has CDR1 DFQATT and CDR2 SNEGSKA (reference sequence). Trimming cost V 4 bases and J 0 bases; bases outside gene matches: 11. CDR3 residues: CSANGSGGISSYNEQFF. The CDR3 DNA sequence: TGCAGTGCTAACGGGAGCGGGGGAATTTCCTCCTACAATGAGCAGTTCTTC.

This clonotype was counted only a few times. The CDR3 DNA reads as TGCGCCAGCAGCCAGAGGGAGGATCAGCCCCAGCATTTT. It codes for CASSQREDQPQHF. The chain is built from TRBV4-1 and TRBJ1-5; D uncertain. From germline, CDR1 is MGHRA and CDR2 YSYEKL. This CDR3 is built from 13 residues. Trimming left V 3 bases short and J 5 bases short, with 8 bases between.

The rearrangement uses TRBV3-1 and TRBJ1-2, with D maybe TRBD1 (6 bases). The CDR3 consists of 13 residues. The V gene lost 4 bases and the J gene lost 4 bases, with 10 bases spanning the gap. Germline assignment: CDR1 LGHDT and CDR2 YNNKEL (reference sequence). The CDR3 is CASSPGEPYGYTF. The CDR3 DNA reads as TGTGCCAGCAGCCCAGGGGAGCCCTATGGCTACACCTTC.

The V call is TRBV20-1, the J call TRBJ2-1; weak D call: TRBD1 (5 bases). Looked up from germline, CDR1 is DFQATT and CDR2 is SNEGSKA (reference sequence). V was trimmed by 6 bases and J by 15 bases, leaving 18 bases between them. The CDR3 runs to 11 residues. The CDR3 spells CSAAEVGVWFF. DNA of the CDR3: TGCAGTGCGGCTGAAGTAGGGGTTTGGTTCTTC.

The chain couples TRBV5-1 to TRBJ2-1; 8 nucleotides match TRBD2. Germline CDR1 and CDR2: SGHRS and YFSETQ. V gave up 3 bases and J gave up 3 bases; unmatched junction bases: 5. There are 15 residues in the CDR3. CDR3 nucleotides: TGCGCCAGCAGCTGGGGCGGGGGGCGCTACAATGAGCAGTTCTTC. It is translated as CASSWGGGRYNEQFF.

The V and J genes are TRBV5-1 and TRBJ2-3, with 13 bases identical to TRBD2. J lost 4 bases, V lost 0 bases, and 5 bases had no gene match. Germline CDR1 is SGHRS and CDR2 is YFSETQ. The CDR3 is made up of 17 amino acids. The CDR3 spells CASSLVVTSGRSDTQYF. The CDR3 DNA sequence: TGCGCCAGCAGCTTGGTAGTGACTAGCGGGAGGTCAGATACGCAGTATTTT.